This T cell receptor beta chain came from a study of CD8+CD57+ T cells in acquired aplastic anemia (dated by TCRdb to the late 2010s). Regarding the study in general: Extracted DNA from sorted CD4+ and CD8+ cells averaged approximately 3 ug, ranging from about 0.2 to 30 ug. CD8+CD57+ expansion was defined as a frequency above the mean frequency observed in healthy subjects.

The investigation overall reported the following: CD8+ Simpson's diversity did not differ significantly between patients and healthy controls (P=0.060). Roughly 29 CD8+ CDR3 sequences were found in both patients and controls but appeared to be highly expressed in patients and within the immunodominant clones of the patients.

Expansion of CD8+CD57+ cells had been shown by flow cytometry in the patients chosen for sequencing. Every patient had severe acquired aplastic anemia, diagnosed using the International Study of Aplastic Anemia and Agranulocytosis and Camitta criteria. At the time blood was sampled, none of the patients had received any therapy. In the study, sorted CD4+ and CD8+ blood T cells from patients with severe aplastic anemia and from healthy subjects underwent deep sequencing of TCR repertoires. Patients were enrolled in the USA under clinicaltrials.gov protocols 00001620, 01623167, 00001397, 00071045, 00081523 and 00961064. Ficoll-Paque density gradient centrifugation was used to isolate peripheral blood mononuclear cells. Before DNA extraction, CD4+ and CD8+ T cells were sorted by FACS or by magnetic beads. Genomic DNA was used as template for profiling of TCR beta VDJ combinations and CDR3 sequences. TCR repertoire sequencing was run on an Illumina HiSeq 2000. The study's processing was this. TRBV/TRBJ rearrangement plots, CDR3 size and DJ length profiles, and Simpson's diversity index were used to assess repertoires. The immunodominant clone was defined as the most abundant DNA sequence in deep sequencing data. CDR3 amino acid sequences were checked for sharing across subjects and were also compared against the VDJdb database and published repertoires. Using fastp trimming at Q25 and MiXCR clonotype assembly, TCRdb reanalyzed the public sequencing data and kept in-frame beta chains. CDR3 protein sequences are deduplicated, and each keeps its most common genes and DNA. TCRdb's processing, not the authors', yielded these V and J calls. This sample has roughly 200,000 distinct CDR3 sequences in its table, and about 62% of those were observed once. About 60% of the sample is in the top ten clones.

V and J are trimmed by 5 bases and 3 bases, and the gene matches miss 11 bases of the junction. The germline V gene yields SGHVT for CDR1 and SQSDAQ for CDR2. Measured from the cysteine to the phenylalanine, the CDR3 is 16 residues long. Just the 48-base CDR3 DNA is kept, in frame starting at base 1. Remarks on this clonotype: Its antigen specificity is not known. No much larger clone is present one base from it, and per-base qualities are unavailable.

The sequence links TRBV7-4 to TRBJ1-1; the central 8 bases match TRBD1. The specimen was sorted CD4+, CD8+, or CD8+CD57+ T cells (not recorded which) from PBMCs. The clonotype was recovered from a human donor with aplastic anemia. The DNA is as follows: TGTGCCAGCAGCATACGGCGGGGACAGGTGGACACTGAAGCTTTCTTT. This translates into CASSIRRGQVDTEAFF.